Following are 6 T cell receptor beta chains from one sample sequenced in a study of blood T cell repertoires in COVID-19 (TCRdb year 2020). The library was generated by the immunoSEQ multiplex PCR assay. TCRdb carries this immuneACCESS record with in-frame sequences only. Its versions omit some clonotypes, under half of them owing to an unresolved V gene in the studies checked, with the rest unexplained. For this sample there are approximately 230,000 clones; about 90% appear just once. The ten biggest clones cover around 1.5% of the sample. The sequenced sample consisted of peripheral blood. The source of these receptors is a man older than 75 with acute or convalescent COVID-19.

CDR3 region: CASSLAVSLDYSYEQYF. CDR3 DNA sequence: TGTGCCAGCAGCTTAGCGGTATCATTGGACTACTCCTACGAGCAGTACTTC. The gene calls are TRBV7-2 and TRBJ2-7; D is perhaps TRBD2 (6 bases). This CDR3 is 17 amino acids long. Germline CDR1 reads SGHTA; CDR2 reads FQGNSA. The V end was cut by 0 bases, the J end by 0 bases, with 15 bases between.

This chain joins TRBV6-5 and TRBJ2-3, with 9 bases matching TRBD1. The germline V gene has CDR1 MNHEY and CDR2 SVGAGI. V lost 6 bases to trimming and J lost 2 bases; unmatched junction nucleotides: 3. The length of the CDR3 is 14 residues. DNA of the CDR3: TGTGCCAGCAGCGACAGGGGGAACACAGATACGCAGTATTTT. It translates to CASSDRGNTDTQYF.

The table lists this clone with a few counts. V gene TRBV7-2 combines with J gene TRBJ2-5, with D perhaps matching TRBD1 (5 bases). CDR1 and CDR2 (germline): SGHTA, FQGNSA. CDR3 size: 14 residues. Trimming shortened V by 4 bases and J by 3 bases, and 12 bases separated the two germline ends. The CDR3 is CASSSRQREETQYF. The CDR3 DNA reads TGTGCCAGCAGCTCCCGACAGCGAGAAGAGACCCAGTACTTC.

The chain links TRBV15 to TRBJ1-1; D is perhaps TRBD1 (6 bases). Trimming removed 0 bases at V and 0 bases at J, with 11 bases between. This CDR3 is 16 amino acids long. Germline CDR1 is LNHNV and CDR2 is YYDKDF (reference sequence). Here the CDR3 DNA reads TGTGCCACCAGCAGAGAGTTAGGGGGTCTGAACACTGAAGCTTTCTTT. Translated, it gives CATSRELGGLNTEAFF.

This chain connects TRBV7-2 to TRBJ1-6, with 7 bases identical to TRBD1. CDR3 length equals 14 residues. With 5 bases clipped from V and 10 bases from J, the junction kept 8 bases outside the gene matches. Germline CDR1 is SGHTA and CDR2 is FQGNSA. As DNA, the CDR3 is TGTGCCAGCAGCCTACCACAGGGGAACTCACCCCTCCACTTT. This sequence encodes CASSLPQGNSPLHF.

The chain links TRBV7-2 to TRBJ2-1; no clear D. There are 16 residues in the CDR3. Between the trimmed V and J ends, which lost 2 bases and 4 bases, there was a span of 15 bases. CDR1 and CDR2 from the germline V gene are SGHTA and FQGNSA. The CDR3 region has the DNA TGTGCCAGCAGCTTAAGATCGAGGATCCCATACAATGAGCAGTTCTTC. The encoded protein is CASSLRSRIPYNEQFF.